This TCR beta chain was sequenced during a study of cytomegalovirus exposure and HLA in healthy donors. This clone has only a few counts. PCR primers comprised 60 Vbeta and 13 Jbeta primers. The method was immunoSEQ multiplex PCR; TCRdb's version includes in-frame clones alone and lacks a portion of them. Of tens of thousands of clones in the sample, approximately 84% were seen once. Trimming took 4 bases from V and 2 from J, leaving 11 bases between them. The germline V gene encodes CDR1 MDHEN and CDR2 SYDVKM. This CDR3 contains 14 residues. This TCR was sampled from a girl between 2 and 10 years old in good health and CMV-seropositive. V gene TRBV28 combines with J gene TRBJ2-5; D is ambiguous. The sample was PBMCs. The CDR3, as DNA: TGTGCCAGCAGTTGGGCAGGTCGTCAAGAGACCCAGTACTTC. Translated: CASSWAGRQETQYF.